This TCR beta chain comes out of a study of T-cell reconstitution after alpha-beta-depleted transplantation in children. Overall study results and limits: High day-60 TCRbeta diversity in some patients came from surviving recipient T cells and thymic progenitors. Newly produced T cells mostly accounted for T-cell counts and diversity one year post-transplant. Reportedly, only several hundred clones from non-depleted graft cells drove alpha-beta T-cell counts at about two months.

The library targeted TCRbeta and was prepared with unique molecular identifiers. One entry per CDR3 protein results from TCRdb running MiXCR on the PCR reads. Found here are a few hundred thousand distinct CDR3 sequences, roughly 7.8% of them singletons; the top ten hold approximately 8.6%. This clonotype was counted only a few times. What it binds is unknown. The sequence was obtained from a female patient younger than 10 who had a stem cell transplant for Fanconi anemia, so the T cells may come from the graft donor. Source: peripheral blood, taken 360 days after TCRalphabeta/CD19-depleted stem cell transplant.

The CDR3 DNA sequence: TGTGCCAGCAGTTGGAGGTACCAAGAGACCCAGTACTTC. Residues: CASSWRYQETQYF. The V and J genes are TRBV27 and TRBJ2-5; possible D gene TRBD2, 5 bases. The germline V and J ends were trimmed by 4 bases and 0 bases, with 6 bases remaining between them. This CDR3 spans 13 amino acids. The V gene's germline CDR1 is MNHEY and CDR2 SMNVEV (reference sequence).